Following are 7 T cell receptor beta chains from one sample sequenced in a study of naive and memory T cell subsets. An equimolar mix of two oligonucleotides served as the beta constant-region primer for TRBC1 and TRBC2. Nested alpha and beta constant-region primers with the SP2 primer drove four PCR rounds on ligated cDNA. MiXCR, run by TCRdb on the UMI-ligation and nested PCR reads, gives a single entry per CDR3 protein. The sample lists about 99,000 distinct CDR3 sequences, around 13% seen once, with 2.8% in the top ten. Notes on the study in general: Especially in CD8 cells, naive repertoires contained a few larger clonotypes, possibly CD45RA-re-expressing memory cells.

The antigens of these receptors remain unknown. Specimen: naive CD8+ T cells from blood. These TCRs come from a human donor in good health.

This clonotype showed up many times. This chain uses TRBV4-3 with TRBJ1-1; D is unresolved. Germline V gene data show CDR1 as LGHNA and CDR2 as YSLEER. The CDR3 sequence is 16 residues long. V lost 0 bases to trimming and J lost 5 bases, with 16 bases between them. CDR3 coding DNA: TGCGCCAGCAGCCAAGAAGTCACAGACCCGAGAACTGAAGCTTTCTTT. Protein: CASSQEVTDPRTEAFF.

As to this clonotype: This may be a read error: a much more frequent sequence differs by one nucleotide. This sequence joins TRBV3-1 and TRBJ2-1; 10 bases are a match to TRBD2. Germline V gene data show CDR1 as LGHDT and CDR2 as YNNKEL (reference sequence). J was trimmed by 4 bases and V by 3 bases; bases with no gene match: 6. The CDR3 spans 16 residues. CDR3 in DNA: TGTGCCAGCAGCCAGAGCGAGACTAGCGGGTACAATGAGCAGTTCTTC. Residues: CASSQSETSGYNEQFF.

In this sample, this clonotype turned up a few times. This sequence joins TRBV29-1 and TRBJ2-3; unclear D gene. Germline lookup yields CDR1 SQVTM and CDR2 ANQGSEA. The CDR3 contains 10 residues. The germline V and J ends were trimmed by 2 bases and 9 bases, with 6 bases remaining between them. The CDR3 coding sequence is TGCAGCGTTGAAAAGGAAACGCAGTATTTT. Translation gives CSVEKETQYF.

This clonotype was seen more than once but under ten times. The chain uses TRBV3-1 and TRBJ2-1; no reliable D call. This CDR3 contains 16 residues. CDR1 and CDR2 from the germline V gene are LGHDT and YNNKEL (reference sequence). V gave up 0 bases and J gave up 3 bases, with 12 bases separating them. CDR3 DNA: TGTGCCAGCAGCCAAGAAGGCGGATTAAACTACAATGAGCAGTTCTTC. This sequence encodes CASSQEGGLNYNEQFF.

This clonotype has a handful of counts. The rearrangement uses TRBV2 and TRBJ2-3; either TRBD1 or TRBD2 may supply D (5 bases each). This CDR3 has 15 residues. The V end was cut by 6 bases, the J end by 6 bases, with 19 bases between. From germline, CDR1 is SNHLY and CDR2 FYNNEI. The CDR3 spells CASRGREAAGDTQYF. CDR3 sequence (DNA): TGTGCCAGCAGGGGACGAGAAGCGGCAGGCGATACGCAGTATTTT.

The rearrangement joins TRBV29-1 to TRBJ2-2; 11 bases match TRBD2. Germline values: CDR1 SQVTM, CDR2 ANQGSEA. Trimming at V came to 3 bases and at J to 0 bases, leaving 3 bases not matched to a gene. This CDR3 spans 16 amino acids. The CDR3 region has the DNA TGCAGCGTTGAGCCTAGCGGGGGGACGAACACCGGGGAGCTGTTTTTT. Amino acid sequence: CSVEPSGGTNTGELFF.

The chain links TRBV4-3 to TRBJ2-7; D could derive from TRBD1 or TRBD2 (6 bases each). This CDR3 comprises 15 residues. V was clipped by 0 bases and J by 7 bases, with 16 bases between them. Germline CDR1 reads LGHNA; CDR2 reads YSLEER. The CDR3 region is CASSQDGGGLYEQYF. The CDR3 region has the DNA TGCGCCAGCAGCCAAGACGGGGGCGGTTTGTATGAGCAGTACTTC.